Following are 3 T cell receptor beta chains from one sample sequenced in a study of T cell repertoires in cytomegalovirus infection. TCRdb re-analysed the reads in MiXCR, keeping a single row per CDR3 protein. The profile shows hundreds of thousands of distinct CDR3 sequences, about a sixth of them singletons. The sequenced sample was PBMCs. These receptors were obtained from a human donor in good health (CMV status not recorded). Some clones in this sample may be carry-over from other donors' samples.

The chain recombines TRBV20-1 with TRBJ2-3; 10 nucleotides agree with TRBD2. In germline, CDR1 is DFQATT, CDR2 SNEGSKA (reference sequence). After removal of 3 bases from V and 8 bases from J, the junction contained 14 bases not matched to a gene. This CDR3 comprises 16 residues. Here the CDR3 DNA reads TGCAGTGCTAGGACCCCAAGCGGGAGGGATTACGGTACGCAGTATTTT. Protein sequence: CSARTPSGRDYGTQYF.

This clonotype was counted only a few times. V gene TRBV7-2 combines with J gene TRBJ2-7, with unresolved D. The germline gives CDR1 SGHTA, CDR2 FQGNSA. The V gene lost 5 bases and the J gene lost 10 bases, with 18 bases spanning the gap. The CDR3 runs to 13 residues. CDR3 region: CASSQEKVGSQYF. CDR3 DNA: TGTGCCAGCAGCCAGGAAAAGGTGGGGTCACAGTACTTC.

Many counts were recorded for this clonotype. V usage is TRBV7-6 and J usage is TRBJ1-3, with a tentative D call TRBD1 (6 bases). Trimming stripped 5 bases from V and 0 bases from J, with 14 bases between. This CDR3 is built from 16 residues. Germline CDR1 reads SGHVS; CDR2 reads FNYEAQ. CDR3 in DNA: TGTGCCAGCAGCGTAGACAGGTACCCCTCTGGAAACACCATATATTTT. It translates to CASSVDRYPSGNTIYF.